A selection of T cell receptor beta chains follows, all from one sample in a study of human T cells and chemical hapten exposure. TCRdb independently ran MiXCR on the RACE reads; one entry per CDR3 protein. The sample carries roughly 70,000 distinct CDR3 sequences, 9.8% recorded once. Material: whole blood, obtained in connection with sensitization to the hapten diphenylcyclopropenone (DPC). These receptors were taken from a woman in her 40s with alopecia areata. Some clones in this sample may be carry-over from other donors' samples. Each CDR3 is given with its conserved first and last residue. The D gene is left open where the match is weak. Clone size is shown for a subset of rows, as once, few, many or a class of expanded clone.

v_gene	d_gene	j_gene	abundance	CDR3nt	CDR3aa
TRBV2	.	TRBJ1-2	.	TGTGCCAGCGTCGGGCGGGGCGACGGCTATGGCTACACCTTC	CASVGRGDGYGYTF
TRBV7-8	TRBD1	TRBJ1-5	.	TGTGCCAGCAGCGACACAGGGGGCTCGGGGAAGCCCCAGCATTTT	CASSDTGGSGKPQHF
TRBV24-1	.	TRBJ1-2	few	TGTGCCACCAGTCCGTCCCCGGGACAACCCAATTCCTATGGCTACACCTTC	CATSPSPGQPNSYGYTF
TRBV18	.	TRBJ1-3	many	TGTGCCAGCTCACCATCGGGGGCTCGAAAAAACACCATATATTTT	CASSPSGARKNTIYF
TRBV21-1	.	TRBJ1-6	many	TGTGCCAGCAGCCCGGGACAGGGAGGCTCACCCCTCCACTTT	CASSPGQGGSPLHF
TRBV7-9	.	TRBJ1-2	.	TGTGCCAGCAGCCGGACAGAAGTTGGCTACACCTTC	CASSRTEVGYTF
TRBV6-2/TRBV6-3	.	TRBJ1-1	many	TGTGCCAGCAGTCCGGGACCGGTGAACACTGAAGCTTTCTTT	CASSPGPVNTEAFF
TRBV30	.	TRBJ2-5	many	TGTGCCTGGAGAGGGGGGGCTCGGGAGACCCAGTACTTC	CAWRGGARETQYF
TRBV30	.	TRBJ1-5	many	TGTGCCTGGAGTGTAGGGGGAAATCAGCCCCAGCATTTT	CAWSVGGNQPQHF
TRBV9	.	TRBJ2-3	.	TGTGCCAGCAGCGTAGTGGGGACAGATACGCAGTATTTT	CASSVVGTDTQYF
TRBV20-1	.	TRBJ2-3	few	TGCAGTGCTAGAACCTTTACGCCAGATACGCAGTATTTT	CSARTFTPDTQYF
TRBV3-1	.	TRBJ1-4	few	TGTGCCAGCAGCCAAGTGCGAGAAAAACTGTTTTTT	CASSQVREKLFF
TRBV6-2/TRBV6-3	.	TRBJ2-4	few	TGTGCCAGCAGCTACGACCGAGCCAAAAACATTCAGTACTTC	CASSYDRAKNIQYF
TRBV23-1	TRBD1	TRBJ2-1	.	TGCGCCAGCAGTCAATCTGATCGACAGGGGGGCAGATACAATGAGCAGTTCTTC	CASSQSDRQGGRYNEQFF
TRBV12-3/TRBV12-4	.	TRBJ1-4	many	TGTGCCAGCAGACCCGATTTGGTCAGGTATCGGGTCGTCGGTGAAAAACTGTTTTTT	CASRPDLVRYRVVGEKLFF
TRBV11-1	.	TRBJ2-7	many	TGTGCCAGCAGCGCCAGTCTCTACGAGCAGTACTTC	CASSASLYEQYF
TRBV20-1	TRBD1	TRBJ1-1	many	TGCAGTGCTAGAGATTCAGGGGGCACTGAAGCTTTCTTT	CSARDSGGTEAFF
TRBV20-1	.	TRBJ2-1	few	TGCAGTGCTAGAGGTCTGGATTACAATGAGCAGTTCTTC	CSARGLDYNEQFF
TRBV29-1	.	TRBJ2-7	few	TGCAGCGTCACGGCGGTGACCTACGAGCAGTACTTC	CSVTAVTYEQYF
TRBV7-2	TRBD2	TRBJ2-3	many	TGTGCCAGCAGCTTATTTCCTAGCGGGGGGGTCAAAACAGATACGCAGTATTTT	CASSLFPSGGVKTDTQYF
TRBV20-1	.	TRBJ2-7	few	TGCAGTGCCCCTTCCCATGCGGGGTCCAGCTCCTACGAGCAGTACTTC	CSAPSHAGSSSYEQYF
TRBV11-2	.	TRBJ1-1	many	TGTGCCAGCAGCTTGGAGGGGAACACTGAAGCTTTCTTT	CASSLEGNTEAFF
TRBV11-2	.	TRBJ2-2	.	TGTGCCAGCAGCTTAGGAACCGGGGTGCTGTTTTTT	CASSLGTGVLFF
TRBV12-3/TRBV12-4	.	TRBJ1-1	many	TGTGCCAGCAGTCCTGACAGGTCTGAAGCTTTCTTT	CASSPDRSEAFF
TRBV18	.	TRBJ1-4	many	TGTGCCAGCTCGCAGGGTTCTAATGAAAAACTGTTTTTT	CASSQGSNEKLFF
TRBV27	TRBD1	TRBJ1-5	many	TGTGCCAGCGGTCGACAGGGCACGTTCAATCAGCCCCAGCATTTT	CASGRQGTFNQPQHF